A single T cell receptor (beta chain) is shown here with its context. Antigen unknown. This sample is drawn from a study of neoadjuvant nivolumab and ipilimumab in lung cancer. General observations from the study: Pretherapy blood TCR richness correlated positively with resected tumor richness.

Only in-frame clones appear in the TCRdb table, and some are missing; sequencing was by immunoSEQ multiplex PCR. The repertoire holds tens of thousands of clones, with around 89% as singletons. The V end lost 5 bases, the J end lost 3 bases, and 10 bases lay between the germline ends. The germline V gene has CDR1 MGHDK and CDR2 SYGVNS. The CDR3 extends over 14 amino acids. The chain combines TRBV25-1 with TRBJ1-4; D unresolved. The input for sequencing was blood, taken before neoadjuvant nivolumab, alone or with ipilimumab. The receptor's source is an adult with non-small cell lung cancer. Some clones in this sample may be carry-over from other donors' samples. Written as DNA, the CDR3 is TGTGCCAGCAGTCTTAGTTCAGCTAATGAAAAACTGTTTTTT. Protein product: CASSLSSANEKLFF.